This T cell receptor (beta chain) was obtained from a study of OX40 agonist ivuxolimab in advanced cancers. Overall study: It was ivuxolimab, an agonistic anti-OX40 (CD134) antibody, that patients were treated with.

On this clone: Its antigen remains unidentified.

Data came from immunoSEQ multiplex PCR; TCRdb stores just in-frame clones and leaves some out. The data hold just under 95,000 clones, with around 86% observed a single time. Whole-study results and caveats: Mean expanded clone counts were higher in CD8+ than CD4+ T cells. Antigen targets of the expanded peripheral T cells went undetermined.

The germline V gene encodes CDR1 MDHEN and CDR2 SYDVKM. V gave up 4 bases and J gave up 3 bases, with 24 bases separating them. CDR3 length: 18 amino acids. Sequences were derived from CD4+ or CD8+ T cells sorted from blood, sampled in a trial of the OX40 agonist ivuxolimab. V gene TRBV28 combines with J gene TRBJ1-2, with a weak D call TRBD1 (5 bases). The receptor's source is an adult with an advanced solid tumor such as melanoma, head and neck, liver or kidney cancer. Here the CDR3 reads CASSSPGWHQNGDYGYTF. CDR3 DNA sequence: TGTGCCAGCAGTTCCCCAGGGTGGCATCAGAATGGGGACTATGGCTACACCTTC.